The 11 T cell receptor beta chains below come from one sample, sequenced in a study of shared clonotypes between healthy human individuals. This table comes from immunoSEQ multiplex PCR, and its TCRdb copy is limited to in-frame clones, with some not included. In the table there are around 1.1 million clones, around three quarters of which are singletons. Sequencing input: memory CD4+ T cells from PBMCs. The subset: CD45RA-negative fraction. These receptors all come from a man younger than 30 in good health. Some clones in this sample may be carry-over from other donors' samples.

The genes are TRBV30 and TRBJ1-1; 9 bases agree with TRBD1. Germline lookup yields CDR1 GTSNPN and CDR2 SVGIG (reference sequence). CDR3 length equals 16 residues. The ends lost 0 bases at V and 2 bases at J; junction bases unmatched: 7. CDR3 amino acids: CAWSVLDRGSNTEAFF. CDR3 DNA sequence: TGTGCCTGGAGTGTTCTGGACAGGGGCTCCAACACTGAAGCTTTCTTT.

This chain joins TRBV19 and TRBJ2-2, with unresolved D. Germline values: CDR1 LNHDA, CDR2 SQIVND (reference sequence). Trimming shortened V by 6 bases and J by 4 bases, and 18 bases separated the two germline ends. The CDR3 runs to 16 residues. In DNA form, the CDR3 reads TGTGCCAGTAGGTCGTGGGCTGGAGTGGGCACCGGGGAGCTGTTTTTT. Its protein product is CASRSWAGVGTGELFF.

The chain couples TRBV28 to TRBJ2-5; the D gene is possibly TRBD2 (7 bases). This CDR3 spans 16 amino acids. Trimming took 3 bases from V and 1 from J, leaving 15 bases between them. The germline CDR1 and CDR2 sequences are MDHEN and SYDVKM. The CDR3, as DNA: TGTGCCAGCAGTTTTGCATACAGGGAGGGCCAAGAGACCCAGTACTTC. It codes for CASSFAYREGQETQYF.

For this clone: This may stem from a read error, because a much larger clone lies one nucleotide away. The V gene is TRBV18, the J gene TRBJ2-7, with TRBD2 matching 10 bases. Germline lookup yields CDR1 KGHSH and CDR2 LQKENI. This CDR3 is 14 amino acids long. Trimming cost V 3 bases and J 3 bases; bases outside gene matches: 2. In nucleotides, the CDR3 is TGTGCCAGCTCACCGGGGACTAGCGACTACGAGCAGTACTTC. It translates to CASSPGTSDYEQYF.

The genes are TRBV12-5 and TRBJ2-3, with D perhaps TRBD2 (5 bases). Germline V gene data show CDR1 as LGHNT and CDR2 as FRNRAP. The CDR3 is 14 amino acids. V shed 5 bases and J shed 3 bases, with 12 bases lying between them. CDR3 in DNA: TGTGCTAGTGGTGCCGCTCGGGGAACAGATACGCAGTATTTT. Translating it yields CASGAARGTDTQYF.

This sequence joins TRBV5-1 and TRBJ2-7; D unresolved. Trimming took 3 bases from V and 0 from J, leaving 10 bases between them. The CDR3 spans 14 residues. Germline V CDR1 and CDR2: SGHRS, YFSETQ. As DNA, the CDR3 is TGCGCCAGCAGCTGGACCGATAGCTCCTACGAGCAGTACTTC. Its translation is CASSWTDSSYEQYF.

The CDR3 nucleotides read TGTGCCAGCAGCTCCCGGGAAGGCTACAATGAGCAGTTCTTC. This translates into CASSSREGYNEQFF. The gene calls are TRBV5-4 and TRBJ2-1; D possibly corresponds to TRBD2 (5 bases). CDR3 length: 14 residues. Germline values: CDR1 SGHNT, CDR2 YYREEE (reference sequence). V lost 3 bases and J 3 bases, leaving 10 bases between the germline ends.

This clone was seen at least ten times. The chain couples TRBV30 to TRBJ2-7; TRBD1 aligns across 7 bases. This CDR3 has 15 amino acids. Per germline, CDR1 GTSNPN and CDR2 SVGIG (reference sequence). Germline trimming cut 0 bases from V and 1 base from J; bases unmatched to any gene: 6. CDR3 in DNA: TGTGCCTGGAGTGTACAGGGGCTAGAATCCTACGAGCAGTACTTC. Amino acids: CAWSVQGLESYEQYF. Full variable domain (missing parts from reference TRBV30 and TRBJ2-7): SQTIHQWPATLVQPVGSPLSLECTVEGTSNPNLYWYRQAAGRGLQLLFYSVGIGQISSEVPQNLSASRPQDRQFILSSKKLLLSDSGFYLCAWSVQGLESYEQYFGPGTRLTVT.

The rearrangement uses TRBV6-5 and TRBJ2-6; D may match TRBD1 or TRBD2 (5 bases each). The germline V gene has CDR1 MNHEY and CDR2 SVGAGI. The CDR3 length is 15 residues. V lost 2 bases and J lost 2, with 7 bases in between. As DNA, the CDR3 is TGTGCCAGCAGTTACGGGGGTGCTGGGGCCAACGTCCTGACTTTC. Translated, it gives CASSYGGAGANVLTF.

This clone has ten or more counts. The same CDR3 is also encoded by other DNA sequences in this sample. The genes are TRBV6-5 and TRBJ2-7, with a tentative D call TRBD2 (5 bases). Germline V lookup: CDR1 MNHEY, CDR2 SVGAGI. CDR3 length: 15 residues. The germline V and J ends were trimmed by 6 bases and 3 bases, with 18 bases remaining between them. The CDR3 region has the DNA TGTGCCAGCAGGGATGAAGCGGCCGGGAACTACGAGCAGTACTTC. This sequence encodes CASRDEAAGNYEQYF.

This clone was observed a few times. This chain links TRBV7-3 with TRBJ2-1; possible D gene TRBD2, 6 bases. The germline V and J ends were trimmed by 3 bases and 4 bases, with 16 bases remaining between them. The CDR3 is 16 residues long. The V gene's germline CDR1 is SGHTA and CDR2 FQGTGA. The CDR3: CASSFSGTPEYNEQFF. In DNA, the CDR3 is TGTGCCAGCAGCTTTTCCGGGACTCCGGAATACAATGAGCAGTTCTTC.